This TCR beta chain was captured by sequencing in a study of cytomegalovirus exposure and HLA in healthy donors. Study observations and caveats: An apparent linkage of common viral pathogens to several of the most significant clusters emerged in a later analysis. Productive status was seen about 87% or about 30% of the time for most TCR beta V segments in an earlier analysis. Later analysis identified a missense DCLRE1C variant that was linked to TCR beta V- and J-gene trimming.

The CDR3 consists of 13 residues. The germline gives CDR1 MDHEN, CDR2 SYDVKM. V was clipped by 11 bases and J by 10 bases, with 20 bases between them. Primers included in the PCR were 60 Vbeta and 13 Jbeta primers. Repertoires were generated with immunoSEQ multiplex PCR, while TCRdb's copy carries only in-frame clones and drops some. Among about 98,000 clones listed, about 81% were seen once. With respect to this clone: Its antigen is unknown.

This sequence joins TRBV28 and TRBJ1-4; D is ambiguous. This receptor was obtained from a man between 40 and 49 years old in good health and CMV-seronegative. The sample was PBMCs. The CDR3 DNA follows: TGTGCCGCAGCCCTTGGAGGGTCTGGAAAACTGTTTTTT. Translation: CAAALGGSGKLFF. The whole variable domain, remainder taken from reference TRBV28 and TRBJ1-4, is DVKVTQSSRYLVKRTGEKVFLECVQDMDHENMFWYRQDPGLGLRLIYFSYDVKMKEKGDIPEGYSVSREKKERFSLILESASTNQTSMYLCAAALGGSGKLFFGSGTQLSVL.